The text below deals with one TCR beta chain. Its matching antigen is unknown. The CDR3 regions of TCR beta were amplified from RNA transcripts. The HTBI primer set drove a first-round RT-PCR of the TCR CDR3. TCRdb called the multiplex PCR reads again in MiXCR, with one record for every CDR3 protein. Here the sample spans some 510,000 distinct CDR3 sequences, under 25% being singletons. Stable disease denoted Graves' hyperthyroidism without ophthalmopathy progression within 18 months. Exclusions: uncontrolled infection, other autoimmune disease, pregnancy, lactation. This CDR3 is 13 amino acids long. V was trimmed by 5 bases and J by 7 bases, leaving 12 bases between them. Germline loops: CDR1 SGHVS, CDR2 FQNEAQ. This sample is drawn from a study of T cells in Graves' hyperthyroidism and ophthalmopathy. Study-level background: Prior to any treatment, at the point of initial diagnosis, peripheral blood was collected.

Study results and limitations: Blood held most thyroid clonotypes expanded above 0.001 frequency.

Sequencing was done on a sample of blood. The chain combines TRBV7-8 with TRBJ1-5; D is uncertain. This clonotype was sampled from a man younger than 35 with Graves' hyperthyroidism. The CDR3 sequence: CASSLGKRQPQHF. The CDR3 DNA sequence: TGTGCCAGCAGCCTAGGGAAAAGGCAGCCCCAGCATTTT. The whole variable domain, remainder taken from reference TRBV7-8 and TRBJ1-5, is GAGVSQSPRYKVAKRGQDVALRCDPISGHVSLFWYQQALGQGPEFLTYFQNEAQLDKSGLPSDRFFAERPEGSVSTLKIQRTQQEDSAVYLCASSLGKRQPQHFGDGTRLSIL.